The 21 T cell receptor beta chains presented below share a single source sample, sequenced in a study of spatial heterogeneity in lung cancer. Specified time point: sample taken at primary tumor resection. TCRdb processed the 5' RACE reads anew with MiXCR; each CDR3 protein has one entry. Here the sample spans about 6,100 distinct CDR3 sequences, approximately 12% being singletons. Sequencing used lung tissue, obtained at surgery. These receptors originate from a human donor with early-stage non-small cell lung cancer.

In its sample, this clonotype is medium-sized. Being off target in a library aimed at alpha chains, this beta chain has a size of little meaning. V usage is TRBV20-1 and J usage is TRBJ2-7, with a possible D match to TRBD2 (5 bases). V shed 3 bases and J shed 1 base, with 16 bases lying between them. Germline V gives CDR1 DFQATT, CDR2 SNEGSKA (reference sequence). The CDR3 is made up of 15 amino acids. CDR3 nucleotide sequence: TGCAGTGCTAGCCGCGGAGGAGGCCTTTCCTACGAGCAGTACTTC. Encoded protein: CSASRGGGLSYEQYF.

Relative to its sample, this clonotype is medium-sized. This beta chain turned up in a library designed for alpha chains; as an off-target read, its abundance says little. The V call is TRBV6-1, the J call TRBJ1-5; 7 nucleotides line up with TRBD1. Germline assignment: CDR1 MNHNS and CDR2 SASEGT. Trimming at V came to 5 bases and at J to 0 bases, leaving 4 bases not matched to a gene. This CDR3 is 15 amino acids long. The CDR3 bases are TGTGCCAGCAGTAACCGACAGGGTAGCAATCAGCCCCAGCATTTT. This sequence encodes CASSNRQGSNQPQHF.

This clonotype was picked up many times. Within a library made for alpha chains, this beta chain is off target, and its count is uninformative. The chain carries TRBV2 and TRBJ2-7; the D gene is possibly TRBD1 (6 bases). The CDR3 runs to 12 residues. V was shortened by 3 bases and J by 3 bases, with 6 bases between the two germline ends. Per germline, CDR1 SNHLY and CDR2 FYNNEI. The CDR3 protein is CASSDRGYEQYF. CDR3 DNA: TGTGCCAGCAGTGACAGGGGCTACGAGCAGTACTTC.

This clonotype was observed many times. This beta chain turned up in a library designed for alpha chains; as an off-target read, its abundance says little. The gene calls are TRBV28 and TRBJ2-3; 12 positions agree with TRBD2. Germline CDR1 is MDHEN and CDR2 is SYDVKM. CDR3 length: 19 amino acids. The V segment lost 1 base and the J segment 2 bases; nucleotides outside the gene matches: 10. Written as DNA, the CDR3 is TGTGCCAGCAGTTTATTGGCTAGCGGGAGGGCCGAGGTCACAGATACGCAGTATTTT. Protein: CASSLLASGRAEVTDTQYF.

This clonotype is labeled as medium-sized (0.01 to 0.1%). Since the library was made to target alpha chains, this beta chain is a stray read and its abundance is not meaningful. The CDR3 loop reads CSARFPSGRAYNEQFF. The CDR3 coding sequence is TGCAGTGCTAGATTTCCGAGCGGGAGGGCCTACAATGAGCAGTTCTTC. The chain recombines TRBV20-1 with TRBJ2-1; 10 nucleotides line up with TRBD2. CDR3 length: 16 residues. With V trimmed by 2 bases and J by 2 bases, 6 bases remained unmatched. In germline, CDR1 is DFQATT, CDR2 SNEGSKA (reference sequence).

This clonotype is judged medium-sized. Found in a library prepared for alpha chains, this beta chain is an off-target read, and its abundance has little meaning. The chain uses TRBV3-1 and TRBJ1-4; a possible D gene is TRBD1 (6 bases). Germline V CDR1 and CDR2: LGHDT, YNNKEL (reference sequence). This CDR3 is 15 amino acids long. V lost 1 base to trimming and J lost 10 bases, with 16 bases between them. The CDR3 DNA reads TGTGCCAGCAGCCAAGGGAGCGCAGGGGAGGTAAAACTGTTTTTT. Protein sequence: CASSQGSAGEVKLFF.

Many counts were recorded for this clonotype. This beta chain came through as a stray read in a library set up for alpha chains, and its size says little. The chain employs TRBV3-1 and TRBJ1-5; D is unclear. V dropped 4 bases and J dropped 5 bases, with 6 bases sitting between them. The CDR3 is made up of 12 amino acids. Germline CDR1 is LGHDT and CDR2 is YNNKEL (reference sequence). CDR3 residues: CASSLGDQPQHF. The CDR3 DNA is TGTGCCAGCAGCCTGGGCGATCAGCCCCAGCATTTT. Supplemented by reference TRBV3-1 and TRBJ1-5, the full variable domain reads DTAVSQTPKYLVTQMGNDKSIKCEQNLGHDTMYWYKQDSKKFLKIMFSYNNKELIINETVPNRFSPKSPDKAHLNLHINSLELGDSAVYFCASSLGDQPQHFGDGTRLSIL.

This clonotype was seen repeatedly, ten times or more. This beta chain was picked up by a library intended for alpha chains and is off target, so its count carries little meaning. The chain carries TRBV27 and TRBJ2-5; weak D call: TRBD1 (5 bases). V lost 0 bases and J lost 7, with 12 bases in between. The CDR3 contains 14 residues. Germline CDR1 and CDR2: MNHEY and SMNVEV (reference sequence). CDR3 protein: CASSLSDTSVTQYF. For the CDR3, the DNA is TGTGCCAGCAGTTTATCGGACACGTCAGTGACCCAGTACTTC.

Notes on this clonotype: Within a library made for alpha chains, this beta chain is off target, and its count is uninformative. The chain carries TRBV6-5 and TRBJ1-1; no clear D gene. Looked up from germline, CDR1 is MNHEY and CDR2 is SVGAGI. There are 11 residues in the CDR3. Trimming removed 4 bases at V and 4 bases at J, with 4 bases between. The CDR3 loop reads CASSWGTEAFF. CDR3 in DNA: TGTGCCAGCAGTTGGGGCACTGAAGCTTTCTTT.

This clonotype is classed as medium-sized. Being off target in a library aimed at alpha chains, this beta chain has a size of little meaning. The chain uses TRBV19 and TRBJ1-5; the D is unclear. Deletions cut 3 bases from V and 3 bases from J, with 12 bases between. The germline CDR1 and CDR2 sequences are LNHDA and SQIVND (reference sequence). The CDR3 is 15 residues long. Here the CDR3 DNA reads TGTGCCAGTAGTATGAATGGTATCTCCAATCAGCCCCAGCATTTT. The encoded protein is CASSMNGISNQPQHF.

This clonotype appeared many times. This beta chain slipped into a library made for alpha chains as a stray read, so its size is not meaningful. The chain carries TRBV7-2 and TRBJ2-3; 11 positions agree with TRBD2. The J segment lost 5 bases and the V segment lost 5 bases, leaving 9 bases of the junction unmatched. The CDR3 sequence is 16 residues long. CDR1 is SGHTA, CDR2 FQGNSA, per germline. CDR3 DNA: TGTGCCAGCAGCCCTTTTGGTAGCGGGGGGGGAGATACGCAGTATTTT. As protein: CASSPFGSGGGDTQYF.

By frequency in the sample, this clonotype is medium-sized. A library made for alpha chains picked up this beta chain off target, so its size means little. The rearrangement uses TRBV6-6 and TRBJ1-1; D perhaps matches TRBD1 (6 bases). Germline assignment: CDR1 MNHNY and CDR2 SVGAGI (reference sequence). V shed 6 bases and J shed 1 base, with 9 bases lying between them. The CDR3 is 13 amino acids. The CDR3 DNA sequence: TGTGCCAGCAGGAGGGACAAGAACACTGAAGCTTTCTTT. It is translated as CASRRDKNTEAFF.

By sample fraction, this clonotype is medium-sized. Found in a library prepared for alpha chains, this beta chain is an off-target read, and its abundance has little meaning. The rearrangement links TRBV6-6 to TRBJ1-1; 9 positions agree with TRBD1. The germline V gene encodes CDR1 MNHNY and CDR2 SVGAGI (reference sequence). With 6 bases clipped from V and 10 bases from J, the junction kept 12 bases outside the gene matches. The CDR3 totals 14 residues. The CDR3 DNA reads TGTGCCAGCAGACCACCGGGACAGGGCAATGTAGCTTTCTTT. Protein sequence: CASRPPGQGNVAFF.

In this sample, this clonotype turned up many times. Germline is not matched at one junction end, which may reflect a read error. A library prepared for alpha chains yielded this beta chain as an off-target read; its size is of little meaning. The chain recombines TRBV11-3 with TRBJ1-4, with 11 bases aligning to TRBD1. The CDR3 sequence is 14 residues long. Germline V lookup: CDR1 SGHNT, CDR2 YENEEA. CDR3 sequence (DNA): TGTGTCAGCAGCCCCGGGACAGGGGGTGAAAAACTGTTTTTT. This gives the protein CVSSPGTGGEKLFF.

Comments on this clonotype: Because this beta chain is a stray read in a library intended to capture alpha chains, its abundance should not be given much weight. V usage is TRBV5-1 and J usage is TRBJ1-2; the D gene is possibly TRBD1 (6 bases). The CDR3 is made up of 13 amino acids. V dropped 4 bases and J dropped 3 bases, with 10 bases sitting between them. Germline loops: CDR1 SGHRS, CDR2 YFSETQ. The CDR3: CASSPQGDYGYTF. The DNA of the CDR3 is TGCGCCAGCAGCCCACAGGGCGACTATGGCTACACCTTC.

Judged by abundance, this clonotype is medium-sized. The library was built for alpha chains, so this beta chain is an off-target read and its size means little. The chain is built from TRBV9 and TRBJ2-2; 16 bases line up with TRBD2. The V gene's germline CDR1 is SGDLS and CDR2 YYNGEE. The ends lost 4 bases at V and 4 bases at J; junction bases unmatched: 4. This CDR3 has 17 residues. This CDR3 is CASSPGLAGGSTGELFF. DNA of the CDR3: TGTGCCAGCAGCCCGGGACTAGCGGGAGGGAGCACCGGGGAGCTGTTTTTT.

This clonotype was seen ten or more times. This beta chain is a stray sequence in a library constructed for alpha chains; its clone size is not meaningful. The chain links TRBV4-1 to TRBJ2-7; 7 bases map to TRBD2. Germline V gives CDR1 MGHRA, CDR2 YSYEKL. This CDR3 spans 13 amino acids. V trimming: 4 bases; J trimming: 5 bases; junction bases outside the gene matches: 5. This CDR3 is CASSPDGGDEQYF. The CDR3, as DNA: TGCGCCAGCAGCCCGGATGGGGGGGACGAGCAGTACTTC.

By share, this clonotype counts as medium-sized. Being off target in a library aimed at alpha chains, this beta chain has a size of little meaning. This sequence joins TRBV7-8 and TRBJ1-1; 9 bases line up with TRBD1. Germline loops: CDR1 SGHVS, CDR2 FQNEAQ. The CDR3 covers 15 residues. The V segment lost 5 bases and the J segment 1 base; nucleotides outside the gene matches: 5. CDR3 amino acids: CASSRDRAENTEAFF. CDR3 bases: TGTGCCAGCAGCCGGGACAGGGCAGAGAACACTGAAGCTTTCTTT.

This clonotype came up many times. A library prepared for alpha chains yielded this beta chain as an off-target read; its size is of little meaning. This rearrangement joins TRBV9 to TRBJ1-6; D is perhaps TRBD1 (6 bases). V dropped 3 bases and J dropped 1 base, with 11 bases sitting between them. Germline CDR1 SGDLS, CDR2 YYNGEE. The CDR3 extends over 16 amino acids. The CDR3 DNA reads TGTGCCAGCAGCGCTAACAGGGATTCCTATAATTCACCCCTCCACTTT. Its protein product is CASSANRDSYNSPLHF.

In this sample, this clonotype is medium-sized. The library was built for alpha chains, so this beta chain is an off-target read and its size means little. V and J are TRBV5-1 and TRBJ2-7; TRBD1 agrees at 8 bases. Per germline, CDR1 SGHRS and CDR2 YFSETQ. CDR3 size: 15 residues. V was clipped by 4 bases and J by 7 bases; unmatched bases: 13. Here the CDR3 DNA reads TGCGCCAGCAGCCCTGGCAGGCAGGGGGCCAGTGAGCAGTACTTC. Its protein is CASSPGRQGASEQYF. Full variable domain (remainder filled in from reference TRBV5-1 and TRBJ2-7): KAGVTQTPRYLIKTRGQQVTLSCSPISGHRSVSWYQQTPGQGLQFLFEYFSETQRNKGNFPGRFSGRQFSNSRSEMNVSTLELGDSALYLCASSPGRQGASEQYFGPGTRLTVT.

This clonotype is deemed medium-sized (0.01 to 0.1%). This beta chain turned up in a library designed for alpha chains; as an off-target read, its abundance says little. The chain carries TRBV5-4 and TRBJ2-1; unclear D gene. V was clipped by 2 bases and J by 4 bases, with 7 bases between them. CDR1 is SGHNT, CDR2 YYREEE, per germline (reference sequence). The CDR3 is 13 amino acids. The CDR3 loop is CASSLRMYNEQFF. The CDR3, as DNA: TGTGCCAGCAGCTTAAGGATGTACAATGAGCAGTTCTTC.